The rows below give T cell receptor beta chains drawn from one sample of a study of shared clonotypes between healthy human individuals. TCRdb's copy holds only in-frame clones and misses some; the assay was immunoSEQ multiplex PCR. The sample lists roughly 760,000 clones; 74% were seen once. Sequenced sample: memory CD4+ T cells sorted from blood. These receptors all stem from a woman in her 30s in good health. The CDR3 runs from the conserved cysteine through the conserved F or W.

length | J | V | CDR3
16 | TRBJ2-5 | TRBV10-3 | CAISESGAGEGETQYF
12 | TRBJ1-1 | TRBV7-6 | CASSPDPYGAFF
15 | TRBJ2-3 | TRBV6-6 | CASSYSQGDTDTQYF
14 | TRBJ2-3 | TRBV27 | CASSVRESTDTQYF
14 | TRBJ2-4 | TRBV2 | CASSTGLVGNIQYF
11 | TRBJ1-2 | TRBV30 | CAWSPGVGYTF
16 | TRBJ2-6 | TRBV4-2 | CASSQDRGAGANVLTF
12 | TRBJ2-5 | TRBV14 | CASSAGQVTQYF
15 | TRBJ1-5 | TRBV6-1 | CASSESLVLGQPQHF
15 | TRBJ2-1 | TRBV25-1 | CASSERSGGPNEQFF
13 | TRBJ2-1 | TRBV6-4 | CASSTGTSGEQFF
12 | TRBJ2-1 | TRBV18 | CASSPAEHEQFF
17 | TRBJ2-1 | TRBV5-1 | CASSLAASGSRKNEQFF
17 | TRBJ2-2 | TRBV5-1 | CASSLGWQGSRTGELFF
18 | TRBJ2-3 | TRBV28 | CASSFLGQGQGRTDTQYF